The present T cell receptor beta chain was sequenced within a study of Graves' ophthalmopathy and Graves' hyperthyroidism. Background on the study: No treatment had been given when peripheral blood was collected at initial diagnosis.

Points from the study as a whole: Among expanded thyroid clonotypes above 0.001 frequency, most also occurred in blood.

The TCR beta CDR3 regions underwent amplification from RNA transcripts. Second-round multiplex PCR followed a first-round RT-PCR using HTBI primers. TCRdb re-derived calls from the multiplex PCR reads in MiXCR, one entry per CDR3 protein. The sample records 650,000 to 800,000 distinct CDR3 sequences, about two fifths being singletons. Trimming left V 3 bases short and J 1 base short, with 10 bases between. This CDR3 region has 14 residues. CDR1 is SGDLS, CDR2 YYNGEE, per germline. Of note for this clonotype: Antigen specificity is unknown. This sequence may be a read error, since a much larger clone differs from it by one base.

The sample was peripheral blood. The J gene is TRBJ2-5, the V gene TRBV9; D possibly corresponds to TRBD2 (6 bases). This sequence was found in an adult man with Graves' ophthalmopathy. This CDR3 is CASSAGTLQETQYF. The DNA for the CDR3 is TGTGCCAGCAGCGCCGGGACTCTCCAAGAGACCCAGTACTTC.